One T cell receptor (beta chain) is described in this entry. The entry originates in a study of CD4 T cell repertoires in COVID-19. Here immunoSEQ multiplex PCR was the method, and the copy in TCRdb shows in-frame clones only, minus some. Among tens of thousands of clones, approximately 83% were seen once, and the ten largest hold 0.45% to 0.7%. Germline assignment: CDR1 MDHEN and CDR2 SYDVKM. CDR3 length equals 15 residues. Losses at the gene ends were 2 bases for V and 5 bases for J; bases not matched to a gene: 8. The V gene is TRBV28, the J gene TRBJ2-7, with 8 bases that match TRBD1. This specimen was CD4+ T cells from peripheral blood, taken after recovery from COVID-19. The receptor comes from a human donor who had COVID-19. The CDR3 DNA is TGTGCCAGCAGTTTACGTGGGACAGGTGCCCACGAGCAGTACTTC. Its protein is CASSLRGTGAHEQYF.